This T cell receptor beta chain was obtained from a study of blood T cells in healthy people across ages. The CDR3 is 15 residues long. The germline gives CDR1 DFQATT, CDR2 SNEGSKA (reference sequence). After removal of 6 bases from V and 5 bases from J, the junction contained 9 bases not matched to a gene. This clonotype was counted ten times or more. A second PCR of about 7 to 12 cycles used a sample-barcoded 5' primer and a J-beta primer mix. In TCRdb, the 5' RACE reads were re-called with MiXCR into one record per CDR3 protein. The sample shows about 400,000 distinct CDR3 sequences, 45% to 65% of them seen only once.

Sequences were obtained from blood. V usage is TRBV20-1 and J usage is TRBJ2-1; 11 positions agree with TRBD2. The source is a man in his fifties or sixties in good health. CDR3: CSAAPIAGGNNEQFF. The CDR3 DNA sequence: TGCAGTGCAGCTCCTATAGCGGGAGGGAACAATGAGCAGTTCTTC.